This passage covers 15 T cell receptor beta chains from one sample sequenced in a study of blood T cell repertoires in COVID-19. The method was immunoSEQ multiplex PCR; TCRdb's version includes in-frame clones alone and lacks a portion of them. Here the sample spans some 350,000 clones, around 88% being singletons. The material sequenced was peripheral blood. These receptors were obtained from a man aged 30 to 39 with active or convalescent COVID-19.

The rearrangement links TRBV19 to TRBJ1-2; D not certain. V lost 3 bases and J lost 5, with 7 bases in between. Germline CDR1 is LNHDA and CDR2 is SQIVND (reference sequence). The CDR3 is 12 residues long. The CDR3 bases are TGTGCCAGTAGTATCCAACGGTATGGCTACACCTTC. It codes for CASSIQRYGYTF. Using reference TRBV19 and TRBJ1-2 for the parts outside the CDR3, the full variable domain is DGGITQSPKYLFRKEGQNVTLSCEQNLNHDAMYWYRQDPGQGLRLIYYSQIVNDFQKGDIAEGYSVSREKKESFPLTVTSAQKNPTAFYLCASSIQRYGYTFGSGTRLTVV.

This chain links TRBV6-5 with TRBJ2-1; tentatively, D is TRBD1 (6 bases). The length of the CDR3 is 13 residues. Germline CDR1 is MNHEY and CDR2 is SVGAGI. V was trimmed by 8 bases and J by 9 bases, leaving 17 bases between them. CDR3 in DNA: TGTGCCAGCGGAATGACAGGCCTCGGTGAGCAGTTCTTC. Translated: CASGMTGLGEQFF.

The chain carries TRBV4-2 and TRBJ2-3, with 14 bases identical to TRBD2. The CDR3 is made up of 15 amino acids. Germline trimming cut 3 bases from V and 7 bases from J; bases unmatched to any gene: 3. Germline values: CDR1 LGHNA, CDR2 YNFKEQ. CDR3 sequence reads: CASSHRLAGGYTQYF. The CDR3 nucleotides read TGTGCCAGCAGCCATCGACTAGCGGGAGGGTATACGCAGTATTTT.

This chain connects TRBV19 to TRBJ1-5; D is unclear. CDR1 is LNHDA, CDR2 SQIVND, per germline (reference sequence). CDR3 length: 16 amino acids. Trimming took 0 bases from V and 0 from J, leaving 9 bases between them. The CDR3 DNA reads as TGTGCCAGTAGTATAGACGGGAGATATAGCAATCAGCCCCAGCATTTT. The encoded protein is CASSIDGRYSNQPQHF. The full variable domain, rest sourced from reference TRBV19 and TRBJ1-5, is DGGITQSPKYLFRKEGQNVTLSCEQNLNHDAMYWYRQDPGQGLRLIYYSQIVNDFQKGDIAEGYSVSREKKESFPLTVTSAQKNPTAFYLCASSIDGRYSNQPQHFGDGTRLSIL.

V usage is TRBV3-1 (or the pseudogene TRBV3-2) and J usage is TRBJ1-2; D is perhaps TRBD1 (6 bases). Germline V lookup: CDR1 LGHDT, CDR2 YNNKEL (reference sequence). V lost 0 bases to trimming and J lost 3 bases, with 11 bases between them. The CDR3 totals 15 residues. CDR3 nucleotide sequence: TGTGCCAGCAGCCAAGACTGGGGGCGAGACTATGGCTACACCTTC. Translated: CASSQDWGRDYGYTF.

The rearrangement joins TRBV28 to TRBJ2-1; 12 bases agree with TRBD2. There are 15 residues in the CDR3. Germline values: CDR1 MDHEN, CDR2 SYDVKM. The J segment lost 6 bases and the V segment lost 5 bases, leaving 5 bases of the junction unmatched. The CDR3 coding sequence is TGTGCCAGCAGTCCCCTAGCGGGGGGGGGCAATGAGCAGTTCTTC. Translated: CASSPLAGGGNEQFF.

The chain carries TRBV2 and TRBJ1-5; D may be TRBD1 (6 bases). This CDR3 contains 13 residues. Germline CDR1 and CDR2: SNHLY and FYNNEI. V lost 6 bases to trimming and J lost 3 bases, with 9 bases between them. CDR3 sequence: CASSWDNNQPQHF. CDR3 in DNA: TGTGCCAGCAGCTGGGACAACAATCAGCCCCAGCATTTT.

The table lists this clone with a count of one. The chain uses TRBV11-2 and TRBJ2-4, with D hard to call. CDR1 and CDR2 (germline): SGHAT, FQNNGV. CDR3 size: 13 residues. V dropped 6 bases and J dropped 0 bases, with 6 bases sitting between them. The CDR3 loop reads CASRNLAKNIQYF. CDR3 nucleotides: TGTGCCAGCAGAAACTTAGCCAAAAACATTCAGTACTTC. The whole variable domain, filled in from reference TRBV11-2 and TRBJ2-4, reads EAGVAQSPRYKIIEKRQSVAFWCNPISGHATLYWYQQILGQGPKLLIQFQNNGVVDDSQLPKDRFSAERLKGVDSTLKIQPAKLEDSAVYLCASRNLAKNIQYFGAGTRLSVL.

CDR3 loop: CASSGLGGAQETQYF. CDR3 nucleotides: TGTGCCAGCAGTGGACTCGGAGGGGCTCAAGAGACCCAGTACTTC. V and J are TRBV9 and TRBJ2-5; possible D gene TRBD2, 6 bases. The CDR3 runs to 15 residues. V was trimmed by 5 bases and J by 2 bases, leaving 16 bases between them. Germline V gene lookup returns CDR1 SGDLS and CDR2 YYNGEE.

This chain links TRBV4-3 with TRBJ2-3; 8 bases are shared with TRBD2. CDR3 length equals 15 residues. V shed 1 base and J 6 bases; nucleotides not matched to a gene: 6. The germline gives CDR1 LGHNA, CDR2 YSLEER. The CDR3 DNA is TGCGCCAGCAGCCAAGCGGGAGGGCCTAGTGATACGCAGTATTTT. Protein product: CASSQAGGPSDTQYF.

The V and J genes are TRBV6-4 and TRBJ2-1; D is ambiguous. Trimming stripped 1 base from V and 6 bases from J, with 7 bases between. The germline gives CDR1 MRHNA, CDR2 SNTAGT. The CDR3 covers 13 residues. The DNA for the CDR3 is TGTGCCAGCAGTGACTATCTAGGCAATGAGCAGTTCTTC. Translating it yields CASSDYLGNEQFF.

The chain couples TRBV30 to TRBJ2-3; 7 bases fit TRBD2. The germline CDR1 and CDR2 sequences are GTSNPN and SVGIG (reference sequence). V lost 2 bases, J lost 14 bases, and 19 bases stayed unmatched. The length of the CDR3 is 15 residues. The CDR3 region has the DNA TGTGCCTGGAGTACGGGACTACGAGTCCCCCTAATCAGGTATTTT. Translating it yields CAWSTGLRVPLIRYF.

The table lists this clone with many counts. This chain uses TRBV29-1 with TRBJ1-1, with 8 positions matching TRBD1. Germline lookup yields CDR1 SQVTM and CDR2 ANQGSEA. This CDR3 region has 12 residues. The ends lost 7 bases at V and 3 bases at J; junction bases unmatched: 4. In DNA form, the CDR3 reads TGCAGCGCCAAACAGGGGGACACTGAAGCTTTCTTT. It yields the protein CSAKQGDTEAFF.

The chain has TRBV5-1 and TRBJ1-1; D may be TRBD1 (5 bases). V was pared by 4 bases and J by 5 bases, with 21 bases between. Germline V CDR1 and CDR2: SGHRS, YFSETQ. This CDR3 comprises 16 residues. The CDR3 coding sequence is TGCGCCAGCAGCCTTCAACCTGGCTCGGGGGAAACTGAAGCTTTCTTT. This gives the protein CASSLQPGSGETEAFF.

V and J are TRBV5-1 and TRBJ2-7, with 9 bases that match TRBD1. CDR3 length equals 17 residues. CDR1 is SGHRS, CDR2 YFSETQ, per germline. V shed 4 bases and J 6 bases; nucleotides not matched to a gene: 17. The CDR3 sequence is CASSHYHGQGYLSEQYF. DNA of the CDR3: TGCGCCAGCAGCCACTACCACGGACAGGGGTATCTTAGCGAGCAGTACTTC.